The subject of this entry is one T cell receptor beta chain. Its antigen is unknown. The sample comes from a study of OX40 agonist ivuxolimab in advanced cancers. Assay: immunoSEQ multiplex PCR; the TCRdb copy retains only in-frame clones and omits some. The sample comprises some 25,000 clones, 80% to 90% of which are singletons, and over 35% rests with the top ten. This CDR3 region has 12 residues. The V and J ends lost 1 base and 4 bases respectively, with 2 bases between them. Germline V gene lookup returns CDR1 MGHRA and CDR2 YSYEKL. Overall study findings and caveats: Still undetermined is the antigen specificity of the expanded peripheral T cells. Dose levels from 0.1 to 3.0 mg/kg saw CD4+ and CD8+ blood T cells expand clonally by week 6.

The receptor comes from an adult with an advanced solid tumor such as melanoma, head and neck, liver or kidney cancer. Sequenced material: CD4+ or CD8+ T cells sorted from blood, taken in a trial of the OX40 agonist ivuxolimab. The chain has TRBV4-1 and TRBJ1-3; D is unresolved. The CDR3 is CASSQVGNTIYF. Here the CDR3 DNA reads TGCGCCAGCAGCCAAGTCGGAAACACCATATATTTT.